This TCR beta chain appears in the sequencing data of a study of breast tumors, draining lymph nodes, adjacent tissues. Overall study results and limits: Findings are consistent with lymph node origin and intratumoral expansion of most tumor T cells. Luminal-like breast cancer showed significantly higher tumor–nontumor repertoire similarity than basal-like. Tumor TCR diversity was below lymph nodes but above nontumor tissue.

Germline V CDR1 and CDR2: GTSNPN, SVGIG (reference sequence). The CDR3 has 15 amino acids. With V trimmed by 2 bases and J by 3 bases, 5 bases remained unmatched. TCRdb re-derived calls from the multiplex PCR reads in MiXCR, one entry per CDR3 protein. The sample lists 150,000 to 250,000 distinct CDR3 sequences, about 32% seen once, with 4% to 5.5% in the top ten. Breast cancer patients provided tissue from their axillary draining lymph nodes. In this sample, this clonotype turned up many times. The target antigen is unknown. Sequencing used axillary lymph node tissue. V usage is TRBV30 and J usage is TRBJ2-3; TRBD2 matches 10 bases. The receptor was derived from a female donor with breast cancer. Some clones in this sample may be carry-over from other donors' samples. The CDR3 coding sequence is TGTGCCTGGAGTCCAAGCGGGGGGGCGACAGATACGCAGTATTTT. Its protein is CAWSPSGGATDTQYF.